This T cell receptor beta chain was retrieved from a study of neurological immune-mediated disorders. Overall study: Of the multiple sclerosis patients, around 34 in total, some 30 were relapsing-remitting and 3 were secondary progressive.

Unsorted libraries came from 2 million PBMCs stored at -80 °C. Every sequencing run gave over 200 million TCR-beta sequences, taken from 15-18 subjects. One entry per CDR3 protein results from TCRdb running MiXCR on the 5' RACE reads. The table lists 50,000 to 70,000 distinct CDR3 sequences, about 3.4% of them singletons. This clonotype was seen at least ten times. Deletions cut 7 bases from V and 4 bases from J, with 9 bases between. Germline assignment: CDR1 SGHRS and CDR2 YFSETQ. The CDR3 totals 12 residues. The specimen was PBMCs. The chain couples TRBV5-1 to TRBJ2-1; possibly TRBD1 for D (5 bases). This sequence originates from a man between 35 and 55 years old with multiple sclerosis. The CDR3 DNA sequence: TGCGCCAGCCGAAGGACATACAATGAGCAGTTCTTC. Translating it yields CASRRTYNEQFF. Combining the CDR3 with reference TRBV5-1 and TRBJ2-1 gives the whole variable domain KAGVTQTPRYLIKTRGQQVTLSCSPISGHRSVSWYQQTPGQGLQFLFEYFSETQRNKGNFPGRFSGRQFSNSRSEMNVSTLELGDSALYLCASRRTYNEQFFGPGTRLTVL.